These 14 T cell receptor beta chains came from one sample sequenced in a study of preoperative IRX-2 immunotherapy in early breast cancer. Using immunoSEQ multiplex PCR, the repertoire was profiled, and TCRdb retains in-frame clones only, with some absent. Of 20,000 to 25,000 clones in the sample, 80% to 90% were seen once. As for treatment: preoperative locoregional IRX-2 cytokine immunotherapy. Specimen: tumor tissue, collected after IRX-2 immunotherapy. All receptors come from a human donor with breast cancer.

The rearrangement joins TRBV10-3 to TRBJ2-7, with TRBD2 matching 8 bases. There are 18 residues in the CDR3. CDR1 and CDR2 (germline): ENHRY, SYGVKD. The junction had 18 bases not matched to a gene; V was cut back by 2 bases and J by 6 bases. This CDR3 is CAISEPGLTSAGPGEQYF. CDR3 sequence (DNA): TGTGCCATCAGTGAGCCGGGGTTGACTAGCGCGGGGCCCGGCGAGCAGTACTTC.

This chain links TRBV6-6 with TRBJ1-2; tentatively, D is TRBD1 (6 bases). Looked up from germline, CDR1 is MNHNY and CDR2 is SVGAGI (reference sequence). The CDR3 runs 13 residues. Deletions cut 7 bases from V and 7 bases from J, with 16 bases between. The CDR3 here is CASNPGVSTGYTF. Here the CDR3 DNA reads TGTGCCAGCAATCCAGGGGTTTCGACTGGCTACACCTTC.

The chain is built from TRBV5-4 and TRBJ2-5; D might be TRBD1 (5 bases). Trimming took 4 bases from V and 1 from J, leaving 11 bases between them. This CDR3 region has 14 residues. CDR1 SGHNT and CDR2 YYREEE come from the germline V gene (reference sequence). The CDR3 DNA sequence: TGTGCCAGCAGCCTCGACAGTCTCCAAGAGACCCAGTACTTC. Protein: CASSLDSLQETQYF.

The table lists this clone with a few counts. This chain uses TRBV5-1 with TRBJ1-1, with D tentatively TRBD1 (5 bases). The V end was cut by 4 bases, the J end by 0 bases, with 10 bases between. This CDR3 spans 14 amino acids. CDR1 is SGHRS, CDR2 YFSETQ, per germline. As DNA, the CDR3 is TGCGCCAGCAGCCCACAGGTGTTGAACACTGAAGCTTTCTTT. Translating gives CASSPQVLNTEAFF.

The rearrangement uses TRBV6-5 and TRBJ2-2; D is unclear. CDR1 is MNHEY, CDR2 SVGAGI, per germline. With 6 bases removed from V and 7 bases from J, the gap between germline ends came to 9 bases. The CDR3 contains 12 residues. The CDR3 is CASSSFSGELFF. DNA for the CDR3: TGTGCCAGCAGCAGTTTCAGCGGGGAGCTGTTTTTT.

The CDR3 protein is CASSVPGTGYPDTQYF. The DNA for the CDR3 is TGTGCCAGTAGTGTCCCCGGGACAGGGTACCCAGATACGCAGTATTTT. This chain joins TRBV19 and TRBJ2-3; 9 positions match TRBD1. The V segment lost 5 bases and the J segment 4 bases; nucleotides outside the gene matches: 10. Germline V gives CDR1 LNHDA, CDR2 SQIVND (reference sequence). The CDR3 spans 16 residues.

The chain carries TRBV11-2 and TRBJ2-1, with D unresolved. Trimming pared 4 bases from V and 6 bases from J, leaving 13 bases between. The CDR3 loop spans 14 amino acids. Germline V gene lookup returns CDR1 SGHAT and CDR2 FQNNGV. The CDR3 loop reads CASSSDLSLNEQFF. The CDR3 coding sequence is TGTGCCAGCAGCTCGGACCTTTCCCTCAATGAGCAGTTCTTC.

Only a few counts were recorded for this clone. This chain uses TRBV6-5 with TRBJ1-6; D remains ambiguous. CDR1 and CDR2 (germline): MNHEY, SVGAGI. V lost 0 bases to trimming and J lost 5 bases, with 8 bases between them. The CDR3 covers 15 residues. The CDR3 bases are TGTGCCAGCAGTTACTCGGTCCAGGATAATTCACCCCTCCACTTT. It specifies CASSYSVQDNSPLHF.

This clone is a singleton in its sample. The rearrangement links TRBV19 to TRBJ2-2; 7 positions match TRBD1. The V and J ends lost 1 base and 3 bases, in that order; junction bases with no gene match: 5. The CDR3 is made up of 16 amino acids. Germline values: CDR1 LNHDA, CDR2 SQIVND (reference sequence). CDR3 DNA sequence: TGTGCCAGTAGTATAGGCCTGACAGGGTACACCGGGGAGCTGTTTTTT. Protein sequence: CASSIGLTGYTGELFF. Based on the CDR3 plus reference TRBV19 and TRBJ2-2, the full variable domain is DGGITQSPKYLFRKEGQNVTLSCEQNLNHDAMYWYRQDPGQGLRLIYYSQIVNDFQKGDIAEGYSVSREKKESFPLTVTSAQKNPTAFYLCASSIGLTGYTGELFFGEGSRLTVL.

The chain combines TRBV19 with TRBJ1-2; TRBD1 matches at 7 bases. V shed 3 bases and J 3 bases; nucleotides not matched to a gene: 7. The CDR3 is made up of 15 amino acids. Germline lookup yields CDR1 LNHDA and CDR2 SQIVND (reference sequence). This CDR3 reads CASSMSWQGDYGYTF. In DNA, the CDR3 is TGTGCCAGTAGTATGTCTTGGCAGGGGGACTATGGCTACACCTTC. Drawing the rest from reference TRBV19 and TRBJ1-2, the complete variable domain is DGGITQSPKYLFRKEGQNVTLSCEQNLNHDAMYWYRQDPGQGLRLIYYSQIVNDFQKGDIAEGYSVSREKKESFPLTVTSAQKNPTAFYLCASSMSWQGDYGYTFGSGTRLTVV.

The rearrangement uses TRBV5-1 and TRBJ2-3; TRBD2 agrees at 15 bases. V shed 2 bases and J 4 bases; nucleotides not matched to a gene: 5. There are 17 residues in the CDR3. The germline CDR1 and CDR2 sequences are SGHRS and YFSETQ. In DNA form, the CDR3 reads TGCGCCAGCAGCTTACCGGGACTAGCGGGGGGCGCAGATACGCAGTATTTT. It codes for CASSLPGLAGGADTQYF. Supplemented by reference TRBV5-1 and TRBJ2-3, the full variable domain reads KAGVTQTPRYLIKTRGQQVTLSCSPISGHRSVSWYQQTPGQGLQFLFEYFSETQRNKGNFPGRFSGRQFSNSRSEMNVSTLELGDSALYLCASSLPGLAGGADTQYFGPGTRLTVL.

As for this clone: One end of the junction fails to match germline, which may point to a read error. The CDR3 reads CASSPEASPRETQYF. The DNA of the CDR3 is TGCGCCAGCAGCCCAGAAGCTAGCCCCCGGGAGACCCAGTACTTC. J is TRBJ2-5 and V is TRBV7-3; D is perhaps TRBD2 (5 bases). CDR1 SGHTA and CDR2 FQGTGA come from the germline V gene. The CDR3 consists of 15 residues.

This clone has just one count. The J gene is TRBJ2-5, the V gene TRBV11-3, with TRBD2 matching 11 bases. The CDR3 sequence is 14 residues long. Germline-derived CDR1 and CDR2 are SGHNT and YENEEA. J was trimmed by 7 bases and V by 6 bases; bases with no gene match: 7. The CDR3 sequence: CASRRTSGLWTQYF. CDR3 coding DNA: TGTGCCAGCAGAAGGACTAGCGGGCTGTGGACCCAGTACTTC.

This clone came up once. J is TRBJ2-3 and V is TRBV6-6; D possibly matches TRBD1 or TRBD2 (5 bases each). V lost 6 bases and J lost 0, with 16 bases in between. The length of the CDR3 is 16 residues. Germline V CDR1 and CDR2: MNHNY, SVGAGI (reference sequence). In DNA, the CDR3 is TGTGCCAGCAGCCGACGGGTGGGGGTAAGCACAGATACGCAGTATTTT. Translating it yields CASSRRVGVSTDTQYF.